What follows are 8 T cell receptor beta chains derived from one specimen sequenced in a study of CD8+ T cells in alopecia areata. As to treatment: oral pan-JAK inhibitor, 5-10 mg twice daily. cDNA reverse transcribed from extracted RNA served as the sequencing template. Produced via immunoSEQ multiplex PCR; TCRdb's table is partial and in-frame only. The sample has approximately 190,000 clones; 55% to 70% are singletons. Material: CD4+ T cells sorted from blood, obtained at week 24, from a patient treated with tofacitinib. These receptors were obtained from a human donor with alopecia areata.

This clone was recorded only once. J is TRBJ1-3 and V is TRBV5-1; 7 nucleotides align to TRBD1. Trimming took 3 bases from V and 1 from J; bases not matched to a gene: 7. Germline V lookup: CDR1 SGHRS, CDR2 YFSETQ. The CDR3 has 16 residues. The CDR3 DNA sequence: TGCGCCAGCAGCTCGGGACAGAAGATTTCTGGAAACACCATATATTTT. Translated, it gives CASSSGQKISGNTIYF.

V and J are TRBV10-3 and TRBJ1-1; D ambiguous. The V gene's germline CDR1 is ENHRY and CDR2 SYGVKD. Trimming left V 0 bases short and J 2 bases short, with 7 bases between. The CDR3 length is 14 residues. The CDR3 DNA sequence: TGTGCCATCAGTGAGTCGAGGACTAACACTGAAGCTTTCTTT. It translates to CAISESRTNTEAFF.

This clone was seen a few times. The DNA of the CDR3 is TGTGCCAGCAGCAAAGGGGAAGGGGCCCTATCACCCAATGAGCAGTTCTTC. Its protein is CASSKGEGALSPNEQFF. The chain combines TRBV21-1 with TRBJ2-1; the table's D call of TRBD1 was not tested on the DNA. TRBV21-1 is noted as a pseudogene. CDR3 size: 17 residues.

V usage is TRBV5-6 and J usage is TRBJ1-1; D call uncertain. Germline CDR1 SGHDT, CDR2 YYEEEE. This CDR3 spans 16 amino acids. V was trimmed by 0 bases and J by 4 bases, leaving 16 bases between them. CDR3 sequence (DNA): TGTGCCAGCAGCTTGGCCAAGTTGGGTTTCGGCACTGAAGCTTTCTTT. Translated, it gives CASSLAKLGFGTEAFF.

The chain joins TRBV13 to TRBJ2-7; 7 bases are a match to TRBD1. CDR1 PRHDT and CDR2 FYEKMQ come from the germline V gene (reference sequence). Trimming at V came to 2 bases and at J to 2 bases, leaving 3 bases not matched to a gene. The CDR3 length is 14 residues. The DNA of the CDR3 is TGTGCCAGCAGCTTACGCGACAGGGCCTACGAGCAGTACTTC. Its protein is CASSLRDRAYEQYF.

The gene calls are TRBV2 and TRBJ2-1, with D possibly matching TRBD2 (5 bases). Trimming shortened V by 5 bases and J by 5 bases, and 10 bases separated the two germline ends. There are 13 residues in the CDR3. Germline V gene lookup returns CDR1 SNHLY and CDR2 FYNNEI. The CDR3: CASSLGLNNEQFF. The CDR3 DNA sequence: TGTGCCAGCAGTCTAGGACTTAACAATGAGCAGTTCTTC.

The rearrangement uses TRBV7-9 and TRBJ2-3; 8 nucleotides line up with TRBD1. Per germline, CDR1 SEHNR and CDR2 FQNEAQ (reference sequence). This CDR3 is 14 amino acids long. The J segment lost 9 bases and the V segment lost 3 bases, leaving 8 bases of the junction unmatched. The CDR3 nucleotides are TGTGCCAGCAGCTTGCCCCCGGACAGGGACACGCAGTATTTT. Translating gives CASSLPPDRDTQYF.

In this sample, this clone turned up a few times. The chain employs TRBV7-3 and TRBJ2-2; TRBD2 matches 10 bases. This CDR3 has 16 amino acids. Per the germline V gene, CDR1 is SGHTA and CDR2 is FQGTGA. Trimming at V came to 5 bases and at J to 1 base, leaving 4 bases not matched to a gene. The CDR3 bases are TGTGCCAGCAGCCTAGCGGGAGCCTTGAACACCGGGGAGCTGTTTTTT. Amino acids: CASSLAGALNTGELFF.